The rows below give T cell receptor beta chains drawn from one sample of a study of OX40 agonist ivuxolimab in advanced cancers. Generated by immunoSEQ multiplex PCR, the TCRdb table keeps only in-frame clones and is missing some. The table has roughly 50,000 clones, 70% to 80% seen once; the top ten hold 3.9%. Sequences were derived from CD4+ or CD8+ T cells sorted from blood, sampled in a trial of the OX40 agonist ivuxolimab. The receptors were gathered from an adult with an advanced solid tumor such as melanoma, head and neck, liver or kidney cancer. CDR3s include the opening cysteine and the closing phenylalanine or tryptophan.

CDR3aa: CSYGGTETGGYEQYF
j_gene: TRBJ2-7
v_gene: TRBV29-1

CDR3aa: CASRQGPNTGELFF
j_gene: TRBJ2-2
v_gene: TRBV25-1

CDR3aa: CASSPAYAGGTYNEQFF
j_gene: TRBJ2-1
v_gene: TRBV5-1

CDR3aa: CASSYSVGAEAFF
j_gene: TRBJ1-1
v_gene: TRBV6-5

CDR3aa: CASSVRDSPWGTSIYF
j_gene: TRBJ1-3
v_gene: TRBV9

CDR3aa: CASSPHASGGEPQHF
j_gene: TRBJ1-5
v_gene: TRBV6-6

CDR3aa: CASSAPRGAGYGYTF
j_gene: TRBJ1-2
v_gene: TRBV19

CDR3aa: CASSLLGLAPNEQFF
j_gene: TRBJ2-1
v_gene: TRBV27

CDR3aa: CASSLGPWAQETQYF
j_gene: TRBJ2-5
v_gene: TRBV5-6

CDR3aa: CASSRTRATNEKLFF
j_gene: TRBJ1-4
v_gene: TRBV4-1

CDR3aa: CASSPPERRNEKLFF
j_gene: TRBJ1-4
v_gene: TRBV18

CDR3aa: CASSLSGGETQYF
j_gene: TRBJ2-5
v_gene: TRBV7-2

CDR3aa: CASSLDRVHEQYF
j_gene: TRBJ2-7
v_gene: TRBV5-4

CDR3aa: CASHRTPGGGGYTF
j_gene: TRBJ1-2
v_gene: TRBV7-2

CDR3aa: CASSSGWGYGYTF
j_gene: TRBJ1-2
v_gene: TRBV5-4

CDR3aa: CASTLTGNGGYTF
j_gene: TRBJ1-2
v_gene: TRBV2

CDR3aa: CAISESGLGVDEQFF
j_gene: TRBJ2-1
v_gene: TRBV10-3

CDR3aa: CASSLVERTQYF
j_gene: TRBJ2-5
v_gene: TRBV7-6

CDR3aa: CASSYYRGGVNTEAFF
j_gene: TRBJ1-1
v_gene: TRBV28

CDR3aa: CASSQTGFSTDTQYF
j_gene: TRBJ2-3
v_gene: TRBV5-6

CDR3aa: CASTGQDGRNTEAFF
j_gene: TRBJ1-1
v_gene: TRBV2

CDR3aa: CASIRAGRQETQYF
j_gene: TRBJ2-5
v_gene: TRBV28

CDR3aa: CASRLHRGAGTDTQYF
j_gene: TRBJ2-3
v_gene: TRBV5-4

CDR3aa: CSTGLANTGELFF
j_gene: TRBJ2-2
v_gene: TRBV29-1

CDR3aa: CASRGSRRDRGPLNYGYTF
j_gene: TRBJ1-2
v_gene: TRBV2

CDR3aa: CASSLVNYGYTF
j_gene: TRBJ1-2
v_gene: TRBV5-8

CDR3aa: CASRAGGSPLHF
j_gene: TRBJ1-6
v_gene: TRBV2

CDR3aa: CASSSSTEGNYGYTF
j_gene: TRBJ1-2
v_gene: TRBV7-9

CDR3aa: CASNPKDEQYF
j_gene: TRBJ2-7
v_gene: TRBV6-1

CDR3aa: CSVSSGGGNSPLHF
j_gene: TRBJ1-6
v_gene: TRBV29-1

CDR3aa: CASRFGGVNTEAFF
j_gene: TRBJ1-1
v_gene: TRBV7-9

CDR3aa: CASSPQIGRGATFF
j_gene: TRBJ1-1
v_gene: TRBV18

CDR3aa: CSVEGDSWPYEQYF
j_gene: TRBJ2-7
v_gene: TRBV29-1

CDR3aa: CASSPWTGGSYEQYF
j_gene: TRBJ2-7
v_gene: TRBV5-1

CDR3aa: CASSPLTGGFVLYGYTF
j_gene: TRBJ1-2
v_gene: TRBV28

CDR3aa: CASSQESGLAGSFSYEQYF
j_gene: TRBJ2-7
v_gene: TRBV4-2

CDR3aa: CSVSDRGLRETQYF
j_gene: TRBJ2-5
v_gene: TRBV29-1

CDR3aa: CASTGLRVAGGPRNNEQFF
j_gene: TRBJ2-1
v_gene: TRBV28

CDR3aa: CASRGRHYGYTF
j_gene: TRBJ1-2
v_gene: TRBV28

CDR3aa: CASKTSGYNEQFF
j_gene: TRBJ2-1
v_gene: TRBV12-5

CDR3aa: CASSLVGTGRTGELFF
j_gene: TRBJ2-2
v_gene: TRBV7-2